This T cell receptor (beta chain) appears in the sequencing data of a study of a mutant IDH1 vaccine in newly diagnosed glioma. V lost 7 bases and J lost 4, with 10 bases in between. The CDR3 length is 11 residues. Germline V CDR1 and CDR2: DFQATT, SNEGSKA (reference sequence). Sequencing was performed with immunoSEQ multiplex PCR; in TCRdb, only in-frame clones are kept and a portion is missing. The sample consists of more than 20,000 clones, almost 85% of them appearing once. Stated time point: week 23, last vaccination. The content of each vaccine dose was 300 ug of mutant IDH1 20-mer peptide, and topical imiquimod accompanied it. Notes on this clone: The target antigen is unknown.

The sample was PBMCs, taken from a glioma patient whose treatment included an IDH1 peptide vaccine. The rearrangement joins TRBV20-1 to TRBJ2-5; no reliable D call. This clonotype was sampled from a man in his thirties or forties with glioma. CDR3 loop: CSVEKPETQYF. The CDR3 nucleotides read TGCAGTGTGGAGAAACCAGAGACCCAGTACTTC.